This T cell receptor beta chain was sequenced for a study of identical twins. This clonotype was detected many times. Its antigen is currently unknown. In TCRdb, the 5' RACE reads were re-called with MiXCR into one record per CDR3 protein. The sample consists of fewer than 250,000 distinct CDR3 sequences, approximately 7.3% of them appearing once. V lost 3 bases and J 5 bases, leaving 11 bases between the germline ends. The CDR3 covers 13 residues. Broader study findings: Among beta out-of-frame sequences, excess sharing between twins appeared weaker. Recombination models fit unrelated individuals' TCR alpha sharing but underestimated twins'. Out-of-frame alpha sequences shared by twins were enriched for low generation probability.

These same records also appear under a second study, on yellow fever vaccine responses in identical twins.

This receptor was taken from a woman aged 18-35 years in good health. V usage is TRBV12-3 or TRBV12-4 and J usage is TRBJ2-7; weak D call: TRBD2 (6 bases). The sequencing sample was made of CD8+ T cells sorted from blood. CDR3 sequence: CASSLGGGNEQYF. The CDR3 DNA reads TGTGCCAGCAGTTTGGGGGGTGGGAACGAGCAGTACTTC.